What follows describes a single T cell receptor (beta chain). The antigen is not known. With 60 Vbeta and 13 Jbeta primers, the PCR was carried out. In the original workflow: The authors later counted roughly 79 million unique TCR beta chains, 9 million to 12 million of them shared. Sequenced by immunoSEQ multiplex PCR; TCRdb stores in-frame clones only, minus some. That table furnishes V, J and clone size, whereas the DNA furnished D and trimming. The sample has roughly 100,000 clones; 65% to 80% are singletons. This entry comes from a study of cytomegalovirus exposure and HLA in healthy donors. Findings of the study overall: Analysis was carried out at a later point, and it linked a missense DCLRE1C variant to TCR beta V- and J-gene trimming.

V gave up 3 bases and J gave up 5 bases, with 14 bases separating them. Per the germline V gene, CDR1 is SGHDT and CDR2 is YYEEEE. The CDR3 runs 14 residues. The TCR was taken from a man between 60 and 75 years old in good health and CMV-seronegative. The sequencing sample was made of PBMCs. The chain recombines TRBV5-6 with TRBJ2-5; tentative D call: TRBD2 (7 bases). CDR3 amino acids: CASSSLKGGETQYF. The CDR3 DNA reads as TGTGCCAGCAGCTCGCTCAAGGGGGGGGAGACCCAGTACTTC.